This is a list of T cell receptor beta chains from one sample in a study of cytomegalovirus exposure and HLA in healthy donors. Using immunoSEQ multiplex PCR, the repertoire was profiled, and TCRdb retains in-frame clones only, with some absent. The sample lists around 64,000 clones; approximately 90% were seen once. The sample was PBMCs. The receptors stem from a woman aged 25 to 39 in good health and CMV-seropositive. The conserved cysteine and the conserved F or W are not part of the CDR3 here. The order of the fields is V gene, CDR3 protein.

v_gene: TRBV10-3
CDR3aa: AISRANTEAF

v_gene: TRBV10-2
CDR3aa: ASSLQGYEQY

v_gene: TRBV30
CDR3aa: AWSLAVNTEAF

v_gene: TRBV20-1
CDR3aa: SARRIPRT

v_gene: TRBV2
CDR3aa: ASRAVGTANTEAF

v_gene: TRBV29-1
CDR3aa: SVSGTLNSYEQY

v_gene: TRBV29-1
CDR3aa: SAYRGGYGYT

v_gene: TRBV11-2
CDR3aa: AFRGSGKNIQY

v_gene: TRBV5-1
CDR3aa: ASSLGGGSSYNEQF

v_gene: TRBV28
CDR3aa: ASSPWASGRETQY

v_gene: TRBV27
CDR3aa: ASSPSHRLRLNTEAF

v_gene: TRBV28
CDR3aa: ASSSPTGGAYNEQF

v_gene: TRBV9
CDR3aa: ASSLGQGAYEQY

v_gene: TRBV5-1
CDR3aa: ASSAGRRDEQY

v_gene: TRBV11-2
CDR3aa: ASSPSERAKYEQY

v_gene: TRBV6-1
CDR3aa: ASSSWGENQPQH